Following are 25 T cell receptor beta chains from one sample sequenced in a study of blood T cell repertoires in COVID-19. Repertoires were generated with immunoSEQ multiplex PCR, while TCRdb's copy carries only in-frame clones and drops some. The table lists approximately 120,000 clones, around 80% of them singletons. Material for sequencing was peripheral blood. The receptor set was obtained from a woman at least 80 years old with active or convalescent COVID-19.

This clone appeared a single time. CDR3 sequence (DNA): TGTGCCAGCAGCCCGGACAGGGGTTCCTACAATGAGCAGTTCTTC. Its protein product is CASSPDRGSYNEQFF. The chain couples TRBV14 to TRBJ2-1; TRBD1 agrees at 9 bases. Germline CDR1 is SGHDN and CDR2 is FVKESK. The CDR3 totals 15 residues. Losses at the gene ends were 4 bases for V and 1 base for J; bases not matched to a gene: 2.

CDR3 coding DNA: TGCGCCAGCAGCTTGGTTGGAGGGATCGGATACGAGCAGTACTTC. As protein: CASSLVGGIGYEQYF. This sequence joins TRBV5-1 and TRBJ2-7; a possible D gene is TRBD2 (6 bases). Deletions cut 0 bases from V and 4 bases from J, with 14 bases between. The CDR3 has 15 amino acids. CDR1 is SGHRS, CDR2 YFSETQ, per germline.

V gene TRBV15 combines with J gene TRBJ1-1; TRBD1 is a possible D gene (5 bases). The CDR3 consists of 16 residues. Germline V CDR1 and CDR2: LNHNV, YYDKDF (reference sequence). V shed 0 bases and J shed 4 bases, with 15 bases lying between them. The DNA for the CDR3 is TGTGCCACCAGCAGAGACTTCGGGGGAATGGGCACTGAAGCTTTCTTT. Translation: CATSRDFGGMGTEAFF.

The chain combines TRBV9 with TRBJ1-4, with 7 bases fitting TRBD1. V gave up 3 bases and J gave up 7 bases; unmatched junction bases: 9. Germline-derived CDR1 and CDR2 are SGDLS and YYNGEE. The CDR3 consists of 15 residues. DNA of the CDR3: TGTGCCAGCAGCGCCTGGACAGGACCAAGTGAAAAACTGTTTTTT. It translates to CASSAWTGPSEKLFF. Looking up the rest from reference TRBV9 and TRBJ1-4 gives the full variable domain: DSGVTQTPKHLITATGQRVTLRCSPRSGDLSVYWYQQSLDQGLQFLIQYYNGEERAKGNILERFSAQQFPDLHSELNLSSLELGDSALYFCASSAWTGPSEKLFFGSGTQLSVL.

The chain links TRBV27 to TRBJ2-7; no clear D. V was cut by 2 bases and J by 4 bases, with 15 bases left in between. The CDR3 covers 15 residues. Germline V gene data show CDR1 as MNHEY and CDR2 as SMNVEV (reference sequence). The CDR3 region is CASSLNIRLAYEQYF. CDR3 DNA: TGTGCCAGCAGTTTAAACATTAGACTGGCTTACGAGCAGTACTTC.

The genes are TRBV5-6 and TRBJ2-3, with 15 bases identical to TRBD2. Looked up from germline, CDR1 is SGHDT and CDR2 is YYEEEE. V was clipped by 3 bases and J by 3 bases; unmatched bases: 5. The CDR3 covers 17 residues. The CDR3 loop reads CASSSGLAGGRTDTQYF. Written as DNA, the CDR3 is TGTGCCAGCAGCTCAGGACTAGCGGGAGGGAGGACAGATACGCAGTATTTT.

The gene calls are TRBV5-1 and TRBJ2-3; D perhaps matches TRBD2 (6 bases). CDR3 size: 17 residues. The V gene's germline CDR1 is SGHRS and CDR2 YFSETQ. The V and J ends lost 7 bases and 0 bases respectively, with 21 bases between them. CDR3 residues: CASAAQISGYSTDTQYF. CDR3 DNA sequence: TGCGCCAGCGCCGCCCAAATTAGCGGATATAGCACAGATACGCAGTATTTT.

The CDR3 spells CASRRPGTGGTDTQYF. CDR3 nucleotide sequence: TGTGCCAGCAGACGGCCCGGGACAGGGGGAACAGATACGCAGTATTTT. The chain combines TRBV6-6 with TRBJ2-3, with 11 nucleotides matching TRBD1. V shed 6 bases and J 3 bases; nucleotides not matched to a gene: 8. The CDR3 length is 16 residues. Germline V gene sequence: CDR1 MNHNY, CDR2 SVGAGI (reference sequence).

This chain connects TRBV11-2 to TRBJ1-5; 9 bases fit TRBD1. This CDR3 region has 17 residues. The germline V gene has CDR1 SGHAT and CDR2 FQNNGV. V lost 5 bases to trimming and J lost 6 bases; unmatched junction nucleotides: 14. CDR3 sequence: CASSRDRDPPHGQPQHF. DNA for the CDR3: TGTGCCAGCAGCCGGGACAGGGACCCACCACACGGTCAGCCCCAGCATTTT. Together with reference TRBV11-2 and TRBJ1-5, the CDR3 gives the full variable domain: EAGVAQSPRYKIIEKRQSVAFWCNPISGHATLYWYQQILGQGPKLLIQFQNNGVVDDSQLPKDRFSAERLKGVDSTLKIQPAKLEDSAVYLCASSRDRDPPHGQPQHFGDGTRLSIL.

This clone has just one count. This rearrangement joins TRBV5-8 to TRBJ1-1; D is unclear. CDR1 and CDR2 from the germline V gene are SGHTS and YDEGEE. The CDR3 spans 14 residues. V shed 2 bases and J shed 1 base, with 9 bases lying between them. CDR3 bases: TGTGCCAGCAGCTTTCCGGGGTGGAACACTGAAGCTTTCTTT. This codes for CASSFPGWNTEAFF.

This chain joins TRBV4-1 and TRBJ2-7, with TRBD2 matching over 7 bases. CDR1 and CDR2 from the germline V gene are MGHRA and YSYEKL. The CDR3 totals 15 residues. With 4 bases clipped from V and 2 bases from J, the junction kept 8 bases outside the gene matches. The CDR3 loop is CASSRAGPQAYEQYF. CDR3 coding DNA: TGCGCCAGCAGCCGAGCGGGACCTCAGGCCTACGAGCAGTACTTC.

Only one count was recorded for this clone. The gene calls are TRBV10-3 and TRBJ2-7; a possible D gene is TRBD2 (6 bases). The CDR3 runs 14 residues. From germline, CDR1 is ENHRY and CDR2 SYGVKD. V was trimmed by 8 bases and J by 4 bases, leaving 18 bases between them. The CDR3, as DNA: TGTGCCATCGGAGACGGGGTTGGGGGGTACGAGCAGTACTTC. It specifies CAIGDGVGGYEQYF.

The genes are TRBV27 and TRBJ1-4, with TRBD1 identical over 7 bases. This CDR3 contains 13 residues. J lost 8 bases, V lost 5 bases, and 5 bases had no gene match. CDR1 is MNHEY and CDR2 is SMNVEV in the germline V gene (reference sequence). The CDR3 here is CASSRQGSEKLFF. DNA for the CDR3: TGTGCCAGCAGTCGACAGGGATCCGAAAAACTGTTTTTT.

This sequence joins TRBV27 and TRBJ1-2; D is uncertain. Trimming stripped 6 bases from V and 4 bases from J, with 15 bases between. The CDR3 is 14 amino acids. Germline V lookup: CDR1 MNHEY, CDR2 SMNVEV (reference sequence). The CDR3 loop reads CASSPEGFGYGYTF. CDR3 sequence (DNA): TGTGCCAGCAGCCCCGAGGGATTCGGCTATGGCTACACCTTC.

The V and J genes are TRBV10-2 and TRBJ2-1; the match to TRBD2 covers 8 bases. The CDR3 contains 16 residues. The germline V gene has CDR1 WSHSY and CDR2 SAAADI. The J segment lost 1 base and the V segment lost 3 bases, leaving 5 bases of the junction unmatched. The CDR3 nucleotides read TGCGCCAGCAGTGATCAAAGCGGGAGTTCCTACAATGAGCAGTTCTTC. Its protein is CASSDQSGSSYNEQFF.

The chain couples TRBV2 to TRBJ2-1, with TRBD2 matching 8 bases. The germline V gene encodes CDR1 SNHLY and CDR2 FYNNEI. V dropped 8 bases and J dropped 4; count of bases not matched to a gene: 10. The CDR3 is 15 residues long. Written as DNA, the CDR3 is TGTGCCAGCCGGGGGGGACGGGGGTTATACAATGAGCAGTTCTTC. Amino acids: CASRGGRGLYNEQFF.

This clone was seen more than once but under ten times. The V and J genes are TRBV6-5 and TRBJ1-1; 8 bases match TRBD1. This CDR3 contains 15 residues. Per germline, CDR1 MNHEY and CDR2 SVGAGI. The V segment lost 6 bases and the J segment 2 bases; nucleotides outside the gene matches: 8. The CDR3 protein is CASREGTGANTEAFF. The CDR3 DNA is TGTGCCAGCAGGGAGGGGACAGGAGCTAACACTGAAGCTTTCTTT.

The V call is TRBV6-1, the J call TRBJ2-7; the match to TRBD2 covers 10 bases. CDR3 length equals 17 residues. The ends lost 3 bases at V and 2 bases at J; junction bases unmatched: 10. From germline, CDR1 is MNHNS and CDR2 SASEGT. DNA of the CDR3: TGTGCCAGCAGTGATCTAAGCGGGAGGGCCGGGCCCTACGAGCAGTACTTC. Amino acid sequence: CASSDLSGRAGPYEQYF.

The V and J genes are TRBV18 and TRBJ1-5; D is undetermined. The CDR3 is 13 amino acids. Germline V gives CDR1 KGHSH, CDR2 LQKENI. V dropped 2 bases and J dropped 7 bases, with 9 bases sitting between them. CDR3 sequence reads: CASSPNGEQPQHF. The CDR3 nucleotides read TGTGCCAGCTCACCAAACGGAGAGCAGCCCCAGCATTTT.

The chain carries TRBV18 and TRBJ2-1; 11 bases are a match to TRBD2. Germline CDR1 reads KGHSH; CDR2 reads LQKENI. The CDR3 covers 17 residues. The ends lost 4 bases at V and 4 bases at J; junction bases unmatched: 9. CDR3 residues: CASSQFTSGSPYNEQFF. DNA for the CDR3: TGTGCCAGCTCACAATTTACTAGCGGGAGCCCTTACAATGAGCAGTTCTTC.

The rearrangement uses TRBV4-2 and TRBJ2-1; D is unclear. This CDR3 has 15 residues. V was cut by 2 bases and J by 5 bases, with 13 bases left in between. CDR1 and CDR2 (germline): LGHNA, YNFKEQ. In DNA form, the CDR3 reads TGTGCCAGCAGCCAATCTAAACTTTACCACAATGAGCAGTTCTTC. The encoded protein is CASSQSKLYHNEQFF.

In the case of this clone: Given a much more abundant clone one base away, this may be a read error. This chain joins TRBV7-3 and TRBJ1-1, with D hard to call. This CDR3 has 13 residues. The germline gives CDR1 SGHTA, CDR2 FQGTGA. V was trimmed by 2 bases and J by 1 base, leaving 5 bases between them. The CDR3 loop is CASSLFQNTEAFF. The CDR3 nucleotides read TGTGCCAGCAGCTTATTCCAGAACACTGAAGCTTTCTTT.

CDR3 in DNA: TGTGCCAGCAGCCCGACTAGCGGTCCCTCCGATGAGCAGTTCTTC. As protein: CASSPTSGPSDEQFF. This chain links TRBV5-4 with TRBJ2-1; TRBD2 aligns across 9 bases. Germline V gene lookup returns CDR1 SGHNT and CDR2 YYREEE (reference sequence). V lost 4 bases and J lost 8; bases outside the gene matches: 10. This CDR3 spans 15 amino acids.

The V call is TRBV5-1, the J call TRBJ2-7; perhaps TRBD1 as D (6 bases). Trimming pared 0 bases from V and 5 bases from J, leaving 12 bases between. Germline CDR1 reads SGHRS; CDR2 reads YFSETQ. The CDR3 sequence is 14 residues long. This CDR3 is CASSLVPGENEQYF. The CDR3 bases are TGCGCCAGCAGCTTGGTTCCAGGGGAAAACGAGCAGTACTTC.

CDR3 protein: CASRPGLSTGKETQYF. In DNA form, the CDR3 reads TGTGCCAGCAGACCCGGATTATCGACAGGGAAAGAGACCCAGTACTTC. V and J are TRBV5-8 and TRBJ2-5, with TRBD1 identical over 7 bases. The V and J ends lost 5 bases and 3 bases, in that order; junction bases with no gene match: 13. Germline-derived CDR1 and CDR2 are SGHTS and YDEGEE. The CDR3 totals 16 residues.